This T cell receptor beta chain comes out of a study (dated by TCRdb to the mid-2010s). About this clonotype itself: Which antigen it targets is not known. Given a much more abundant clone one base away, this may be a read error.

Receptors were amplified or captured by RT-PCR. Instrument used: Illumina MiSeq. TCRdb applied fastp at Q25 and MiXCR to the public reads, then kept only in-frame beta chains. Rows are combined by CDR3 protein, so each entry shows the most common genes and DNA. Counted in this sample were hundreds of thousands of distinct CDR3 sequences; around 14% of them appeared once. The ten top clones hold roughly 3.9% of the sample. Including the terminal cysteine and phenylalanine, the CDR3 comprises 15 residues. Of the read, only the CDR3 DNA is kept; its 45 bases are in frame from base 1. Sequencing was performed on memory CD4+ T cells from blood. In this chain, TRBV12-3 or TRBV12-4 is recombined with TRBJ1-3, with no confident D gene call. This TCR came from a female donor in good health, serving as a healthy control. The DNA is as follows: TGTGCCAGCAGTTTACGCGGCAGGCCTGGAAACACCAAATATTTT. Its coded protein is CASSLRGRPGNTKYF.